This T cell receptor (beta chain) comes out of a study of cytomegalovirus exposure and HLA in healthy donors. General study findings and limits: What TCR beta sequences reportedly achieved was accurate prediction of HLA-A and HLA-B alleles in most subjects.

This CDR3 region has 17 residues. The V gene's germline CDR1 is MNHEY and CDR2 SMNVEV (reference sequence). With 4 bases clipped from V and 4 bases from J, the junction kept 5 bases outside the gene matches. Worth noting for this clone: Its antigen is currently unknown.

It was with 60 Vbeta and 13 Jbeta primers that the PCR ran. Repertoires were generated with immunoSEQ multiplex PCR, while TCRdb's copy carries only in-frame clones and drops some. The table records under 200,000 clones, roughly 80% of them present only once. V and J are TRBV27 and TRBJ2-6, with 12 bases identical to TRBD1. Input material: PBMCs. The sequence was collected from a male donor in good health and CMV-seropositive. The CDR3 here is CASSSGTGGSGANVLTF. DNA of the CDR3: TGTGCCAGCAGTTCCGGGACAGGGGGCTCCGGGGCCAACGTCCTGACTTTC.